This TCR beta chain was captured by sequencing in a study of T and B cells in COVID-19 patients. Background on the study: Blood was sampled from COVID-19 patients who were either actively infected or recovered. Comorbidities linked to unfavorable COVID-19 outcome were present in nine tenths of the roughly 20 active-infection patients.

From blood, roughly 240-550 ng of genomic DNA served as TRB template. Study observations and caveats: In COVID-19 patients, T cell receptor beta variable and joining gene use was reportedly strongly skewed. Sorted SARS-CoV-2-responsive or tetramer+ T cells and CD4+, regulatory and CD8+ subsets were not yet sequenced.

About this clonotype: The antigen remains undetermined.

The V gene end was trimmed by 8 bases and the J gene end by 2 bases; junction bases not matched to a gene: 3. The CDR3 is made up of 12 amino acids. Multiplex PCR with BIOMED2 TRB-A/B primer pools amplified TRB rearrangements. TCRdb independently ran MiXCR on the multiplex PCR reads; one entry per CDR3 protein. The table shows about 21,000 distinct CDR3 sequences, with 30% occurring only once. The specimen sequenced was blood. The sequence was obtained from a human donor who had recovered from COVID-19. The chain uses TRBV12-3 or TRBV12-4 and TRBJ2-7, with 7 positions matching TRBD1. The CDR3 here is CASGDRAYEQYF. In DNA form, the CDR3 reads TGTGCCAGCGGGGACAGAGCCTACGAGCAGTACTTC.